This TCR beta chain was retrieved from a study of vaccination and CD4 T cells after COVID-19. Across the whole study: Stimulation used overlapping spike peptides from SARS-CoV-2, HCoV-NL63, HCoV-OC43 and HCoV-229E. Each control culture was treated with a CEFX pool, an HIV-1 Nef pool, or no peptide. Points from the study as a whole: In convalescent patients, 304 of 307 vaccine-specific clones were mono-reactive for SARS-CoV-2 spike.

In the case of this clonotype: Its antigen is undetermined.

Stated treatment: roughly ten-day PBMC culture with coronavirus spike peptide pools or control peptides (ViraFEST assay). Samples of CD4+ T cells were obtained from the unexposed donor before the COVID-19 pandemic (2011-2018). ViraFEST expanded antigen-specific T cells with peptide pools, then sequenced TCRs. The Oncomine TCR Beta short-read assay generated sequence data from the DNA of cultured CD4+ T cells. TCRdb processed the PCR reads anew with MiXCR; each CDR3 protein has one entry. The sample carries thousands of distinct CDR3 sequences, 40% to 60% recorded once. This CDR3 region has 15 residues. Germline-derived CDR1 and CDR2 are DFQATT and SNEGSKA (reference sequence). Trimming shortened V by 1 base and J by 0 bases, and 10 bases separated the two germline ends.

The receptor was derived from a human donor in good health. Sequenced sample: CD4+ T cells from blood, cultured in vitro. The genes are TRBV20-1 and TRBJ1-5; D is uncertain. The CDR3 spells CSARVSLDSNQPQHF. CDR3 nucleotide sequence: TGCAGTGCTAGAGTGTCACTTGATAGCAATCAGCCCCAGCATTTT.